These T cell receptor beta chains were read from a single sample in a study of patients and donors after allogeneic stem cell transplantation. One entry per CDR3 protein results from TCRdb running MiXCR on the RT-PCR reads. The sample carries under 35,000 distinct CDR3 sequences, around 33% recorded once. The sequencing sample was made of blood, either unsorted or a sorted T cell fraction (not recorded which). The receptors originated from a human donor who was either an allogeneic HSCT recipient or a stem cell or donor lymphocyte infusion donor (not recorded which). It is not recorded whose cells these are; they may come from a transplant donor. CDR3s include the opening cysteine and the closing phenylalanine or tryptophan. A D gene is named only where the DNA matches it firmly. The listing skips clone size in some rows; elsewhere it reads once, few, many or a size class.

J: TRBJ2-1
size: -
V: TRBV20-1
D: TRBD2
length: 15
CDR3: CSARGLAGRYNEQFF
DNA: TGCAGTGCACGGGGACTAGCGGGGAGGTACAATGAGCAGTTCTTC

J: TRBJ2-3
size: -
V: TRBV5-1
D: -
length: 14
CDR3: CASSTAGSADTQYF
DNA: TGCGCCAGCAGCACCGCGGGGAGCGCAGATACGCAGTATTTT

J: TRBJ2-5
size: -
V: TRBV29-1
D: -
length: 13
CDR3: CSVETTGMDTQYF
DNA: TGCAGCGTTGAGACGACGGGAATGGACACCCAGTACTTC

J: TRBJ2-5
size: -
V: TRBV5-1
D: -
length: 20
CDR3: CASSLARKNGVWGRQETQYF
DNA: TGCGCCAGCAGCTTGGCGAGAAAGAATGGCGTTTGGGGGCGTCAAGAGACCCAGTACTTC

J: TRBJ2-3
size: -
V: TRBV7-9
D: -
length: 16
CDR3: CASSLTLGRRTDTQYF
DNA: TGTGCCAGCAGCTTAACACTCGGCCGCCGCACAGATACGCAGTATTTT

J: TRBJ2-3
size: few
V: TRBV4-3
D: -
length: 14
CDR3: CASSTLGFTDTQYF
DNA: TGCGCCAGCAGCACCTTGGGCTTCACAGATACGCAGTATTTT

J: TRBJ2-4
size: -
V: TRBV2
D: -
length: 12
CDR3: CASSLDGNIQYF
DNA: TGTGCCAGCAGTCTGGACGGAAACATTCAGTACTTC

J: TRBJ1-1
size: few
V: TRBV20-1
D: -
length: 12
CDR3: CSATTVNTEAFF
DNA: TGCAGTGCTACGACAGTGAACACTGAAGCTTTCTTT

J: TRBJ1-1
size: -
V: TRBV12-3/TRBV12-4
D: -
length: 13
CDR3: CASGFLQGFEAFF
DNA: TGTGCCAGCGGTTTTCTCCAAGGGTTTGAAGCTTTCTTT

J: TRBJ2-3
size: few
V: TRBV6-5
D: -
length: 15
CDR3: CASSYSLGLRDTQYF
DNA: TGTGCCAGCAGTTACTCCCTAGGCCTGCGGGATACGCAGTATTTT

J: TRBJ1-2
size: many
V: TRBV4-3
D: TRBD1
length: 15
CDR3: CASSQVDRDASGYTF
DNA: TGCGCCAGCAGCCAAGTGGACAGGGATGCCTCTGGCTACACCTTC

J: TRBJ2-2
size: few
V: TRBV20-1
D: TRBD2
length: 14
CDR3: CSASAGGWTGELFF
DNA: TGCAGTGCTAGTGCGGGAGGGTGGACCGGGGAGCTGTTTTTT

J: TRBJ1-1
size: -
V: TRBV12-3/TRBV12-4
D: TRBD1
length: 14
CDR3: CASRRTGSLTEAFF
DNA: TGTGCCAGCAGAAGGACAGGGAGCTTAACTGAAGCTTTCTTT

J: TRBJ2-3
size: many
V: TRBV27
D: -
length: 14
CDR3: CASSVSGRTDTQYF
DNA: TGTGCCAGCAGTGTTAGCGGTCGCACAGATACGCAGTATTTT